The 17 T cell receptor beta chains reported below all come from one sample, sequenced in a study of T-cell memory formation after mild COVID-19. Via MiXCR, TCRdb re-called the 5' RACE reads, giving one row per CDR3 protein. The repertoire holds about 340,000 distinct CDR3 sequences, with less than 20% as singletons. The specimen sequenced was PBMCs or a T cell subset sorted from them (not recorded which). Source of these receptors: a man aged 18 to 29 who had mild COVID-19 (a few samples of this study predate the infection). Cell type and time point are not known.

The chain carries TRBV5-1 and TRBJ1-5; a weak D match, TRBD1 (5 bases). CDR3 length equals 14 residues. V lost 0 bases and J lost 10, with 14 bases in between. The V gene's germline CDR1 is SGHRS and CDR2 YFSETQ. The CDR3 sequence: CASSLEGPKEPQHF. The CDR3 DNA is TGCGCCAGCAGCTTGGAGGGGCCAAAGGAACCCCAGCATTTT.

Only a few counts were recorded for this clonotype. V and J are TRBV20-1 and TRBJ2-5; D is unresolved. This CDR3 spans 14 amino acids. V was shortened by 2 bases and J by 0 bases, with 10 bases between the two germline ends. Germline assignment: CDR1 DFQATT and CDR2 SNEGSKA (reference sequence). In nucleotides, the CDR3 is TGCAGTGCTAGAAAAGCAGGATACCAAGAGACCCAGTACTTC. Protein sequence: CSARKAGYQETQYF.

Only a few counts were recorded for this clonotype. This sequence joins TRBV6-2 or TRBV6-3 and TRBJ2-1; no firm D call. Trimming cost V 6 bases and J 0 bases, with 9 bases left between them. This CDR3 has 14 residues. Germline-derived CDR1 and CDR2 are MNHEY and SVGEGT. The CDR3 bases are TGTGCCAGCAGCTATTTGCGCTCCTACAATGAGCAGTTCTTC. As protein: CASSYLRSYNEQFF.

This rearrangement joins TRBV7-9 to TRBJ2-1; no clear D. Germline values: CDR1 SEHNR, CDR2 FQNEAQ (reference sequence). This CDR3 region has 15 residues. Trimming shortened V by 2 bases and J by 6 bases, and 14 bases separated the two germline ends. The CDR3 DNA reads as TGTGCCAGCAGCTTAATGACTGCACCCGTCAATGAGCAGTTCTTC. It translates to CASSLMTAPVNEQFF.

This chain uses TRBV7-9 with TRBJ2-3; no firm D call. Trimming removed 7 bases from V and 2 bases from J, with 16 bases in between. Germline V gene sequence: CDR1 SEHNR, CDR2 FQNEAQ (reference sequence). CDR3 length: 15 residues. The DNA of the CDR3 is TGTGCCAGCACCCCACGTGCCGGACCCACAGATACGCAGTATTTT. This translates into CASTPRAGPTDTQYF.

This clonotype came up a few times. The chain joins TRBV5-1 to TRBJ2-2, with a possible D match to TRBD1 (5 bases). The V gene's germline CDR1 is SGHRS and CDR2 YFSETQ. The V end was cut by 0 bases, the J end by 6 bases, with 15 bases between. The CDR3 covers 16 residues. CDR3 coding DNA: TGCGCCAGCAGCTTGGGAGTCAGGGATAGGTCCGGGGAGCTGTTTTTT. Protein product: CASSLGVRDRSGELFF.

This clonotype turned up a few times. The chain's CDR3 is CASSPRAGTGDNEQFF. For the CDR3, the DNA is TGTGCCAGCAGCCCTCGGGCCGGGACAGGGGACAATGAGCAGTTCTTC. The chain uses TRBV7-6 and TRBJ2-1; 10 bases match TRBD1. CDR1 is SGHVS, CDR2 FNYEAQ, per germline. Trimming cost V 5 bases and J 5 bases; bases outside gene matches: 9. This CDR3 has 16 amino acids.

Regarding this clonotype: The CDR3 does not close with the conserved phenylalanine or tryptophan, likely indicating a read error. The chain employs TRBV12-3 or TRBV12-4 and TRBJ2-3; the match to TRBD2 covers 14 bases. The V gene end was trimmed by 8 bases and the J gene end by 1 base; junction bases not matched to a gene: 2. The CDR3 sequence is 15 residues long. The CDR3 sequence is CASAGLAGGTDTQYL. The CDR3 bases are TGTGCCAGCGCGGGACTAGCGGGGGGCACAGATACGCAGTATTTA.

Many counts were recorded for this clonotype. V usage is TRBV12-3 or TRBV12-4 and J usage is TRBJ2-7, with D perhaps matching TRBD1 or TRBD2 (5 bases each). CDR3 length equals 13 residues. Trimming took 6 bases from V and 1 from J, leaving 10 bases between them. CDR3 loop: CASRRDGSYEQYF. The CDR3 DNA follows: TGTGCCAGCAGGAGGGACGGTTCCTACGAGCAGTACTTC.

This clonotype was seen a handful of times. V usage is TRBV20-1 and J usage is TRBJ2-3; D possibly corresponds to TRBD1 (5 bases). The V and J ends lost 1 base and 1 base respectively, with 15 bases between them. Germline CDR1 DFQATT, CDR2 SNEGSKA (reference sequence). The CDR3 sequence is 16 residues long. The CDR3 reads CSARGWPVRGTDTQYF. CDR3 in DNA: TGCAGTGCTAGAGGGTGGCCTGTCAGGGGCACAGATACGCAGTATTTT.

The chain has TRBV2 and TRBJ2-1; TRBD1 matches at 10 bases. Looked up from germline, CDR1 is SNHLY and CDR2 is FYNNEI. This CDR3 contains 14 residues. Unmatched junction bases numbered 12, after V lost 7 bases and J lost 12 bases. The CDR3 nucleotides are TGTGCCAGCACGGGACAGGGGCTTATCGAGGGGCAGTTCTTC. It translates to CASTGQGLIEGQFF.

A few counts support this clonotype. For the CDR3, the DNA is TGTGCCATCGAAGGGGCTGGGGCCAACGTCCTGACTTTC. It yields the protein CAIEGAGANVLTF. This chain links TRBV10-3 with TRBJ2-6, with D possibly being TRBD1 (5 bases). Germline lookup yields CDR1 ENHRY and CDR2 SYGVKD. The V and J ends lost 8 bases and 2 bases respectively, with 7 bases between them. This CDR3 is built from 13 residues.

This clonotype occurred a few times. This chain joins TRBV28 and TRBJ1-2; D possibly corresponds to TRBD1 (5 bases). Germline values: CDR1 MDHEN, CDR2 SYDVKM. The CDR3 length is 11 residues. Trimming left V 8 bases short and J 4 bases short, with 8 bases between. CDR3 amino acids: CASGTPYGYTF. As DNA, the CDR3 is TGTGCCAGCGGGACCCCCTATGGCTACACCTTC.

This clonotype was detected ten times or more. The chain uses TRBV28 and TRBJ2-3, with D hard to call. V dropped 5 bases and J dropped 3 bases, with 12 bases sitting between them. There are 14 residues in the CDR3. Germline V CDR1 and CDR2: MDHEN, SYDVKM. CDR3 in DNA: TGTGCCAGCAGTCCCCCTGGCGGTACAGATACGCAGTATTTT. As protein: CASSPPGGTDTQYF.

This clonotype was observed a handful of times. This chain connects TRBV21-1 to TRBJ2-2; TRBD1 is the table's D call, not checked against the DNA. TRBV21-1 corresponds to a pseudogene. CDR3 length equals 16 residues. This CDR3 reads CASDRDSRPNTGELFF. The CDR3 region has the DNA TGTGCCAGCGACCGGGACAGCCGACCGAACACCGGGGAGCTGTTTTTT.

This clonotype appeared a few times. The chain joins TRBV5-1 to TRBJ2-7, with D perhaps assigned TRBD1 or TRBD2 (5 bases each). Trimming shortened V by 4 bases and J by 3 bases, and 23 bases separated the two germline ends. The CDR3 is made up of 17 amino acids. Germline CDR1 and CDR2: SGHRS and YFSETQ. CDR3 bases: TGCGCCAGCAGCCTAGGGACGGATTCAAGATCTTTCTACGAGCAGTACGTC. It encodes CASSLGTDSRSFYEQYV.

The chain couples TRBV4-1 to TRBJ2-3; 8 bases fit TRBD2. This CDR3 is 16 amino acids long. Per germline, CDR1 MGHRA and CDR2 YSYEKL. V trimming: 0 bases; J trimming: 5 bases; junction bases outside the gene matches: 7. DNA for the CDR3: TGCGCCAGCAGCCAAGACCGGGGGGGGCCTGTAGATACGCAGTATTTT. Translated: CASSQDRGGPVDTQYF.